This TCR beta chain was documented in a study of T cell responses to AZD1222 COVID-19 vaccine. Whole-study context: Pooling of second doses given at about 4 or about 12 weeks was done.

Of note for this clone: What it recognizes is unknown.

Findings and caveats of the study: Baseline serostatus was positive in only six AZD1222 recipients. Rises in breadth and depth of Spike-specific TCRs came after two AZD1222 doses. Clonal diversity may have been underestimated, and the donors were mostly white British, with more females than males.

Clones were read by immunoSEQ multiplex PCR, and TCRdb kept only the in-frame ones, dropping some. The data show roughly 130,000 clones, with around 90% seen just once and 1.3% to 1.5% held by the top ten. The TCR originated in an adult in good health. The source material was peripheral blood, sampled on day 0 of AZD1222 vaccination.

The CDR3: CASNQGAGLAPYEQYF. CDR3 sequence (DNA): TGTGCCAGCAACCAGGGGGCTGGACTAGCGCCCTACGAGCAGTACTTC. The gene calls are TRBV13 and TRBJ2-7; maybe TRBD2 (9 bases). The CDR3 runs to 16 residues. With 7 bases removed from V and 2 bases from J, the gap between germline ends came to 21 bases. Germline-derived CDR1 and CDR2 are PRHDT and FYEKMQ (reference sequence).